Sequencing of this T cell receptor (beta chain) was carried out in a study of blood T cell repertoires in COVID-19. Across the study: Samples came from the United States, Italy and Spain, spanning acute and convalescent COVID-19. PBMCs, B-cell-depleted T cells, or T cells provided the cDNA or gDNA that made up the material.

Germline values: CDR1 SGHDT, CDR2 YYEEEE. The CDR3 length is 17 residues. Deletions cut 3 bases from V and 0 bases from J, with 13 bases between. Per the original methods: Cell counts per sample came from amplifying reference gene primers. Sequencing was performed with immunoSEQ multiplex PCR; in TCRdb, only in-frame clones are kept and a portion is missing. Clone size and the V and J calls come from that table; the DNA yielded D and trimming. This table has around 250,000 clones, 90% appearing once. The genes are TRBV5-6 and TRBJ1-6, with D hard to call. The receptor comes from a woman aged 30 to 39 with acute COVID-19. Source material: PBMCs or T cells enriched from blood (not recorded which). CDR3 DNA sequence: TGTGCCAGCAGCTGGACGGGAGGGAGCTCCTATAATTCACCCCTCCACTTT. Translated, it gives CASSWTGGSSYNSPLHF. Using reference TRBV5-6 and TRBJ1-6 for the parts outside the CDR3, the full variable domain is DAGVTQSPTHLIKTRGQQVTLRCSPKSGHDTVSWYQQALGQGPQFIFQYYEEEERQRGNFPDRFSGHQFPNYSSELNVNALLLGDSALYLCASSWTGGSSYNSPLHFGNGTRLTVT.